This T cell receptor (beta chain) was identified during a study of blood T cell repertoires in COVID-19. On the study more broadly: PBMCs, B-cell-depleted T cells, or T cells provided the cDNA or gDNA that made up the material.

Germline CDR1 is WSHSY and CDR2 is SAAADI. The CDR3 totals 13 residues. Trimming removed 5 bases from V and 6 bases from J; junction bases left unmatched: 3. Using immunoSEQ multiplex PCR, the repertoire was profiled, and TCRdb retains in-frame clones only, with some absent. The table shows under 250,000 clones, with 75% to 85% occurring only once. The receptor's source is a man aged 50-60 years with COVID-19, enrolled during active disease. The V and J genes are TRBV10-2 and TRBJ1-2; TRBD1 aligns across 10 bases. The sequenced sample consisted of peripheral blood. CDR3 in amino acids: CASSTGQGNGYTF. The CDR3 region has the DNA TGCGCCAGCAGTACGGGACAGGGGAATGGCTACACCTTC.